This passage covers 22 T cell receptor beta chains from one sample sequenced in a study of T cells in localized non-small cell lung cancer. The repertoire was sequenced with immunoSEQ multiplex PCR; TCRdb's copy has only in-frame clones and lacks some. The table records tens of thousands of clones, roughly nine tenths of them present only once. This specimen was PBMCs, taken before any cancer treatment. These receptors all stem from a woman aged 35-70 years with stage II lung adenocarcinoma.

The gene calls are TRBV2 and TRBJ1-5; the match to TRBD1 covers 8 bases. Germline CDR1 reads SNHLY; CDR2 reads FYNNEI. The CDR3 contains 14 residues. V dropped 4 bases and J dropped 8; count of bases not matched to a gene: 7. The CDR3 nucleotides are TGTGCCAGCAGTGCCGAACAGGGGGGTAAGCCCCAGCATTTT. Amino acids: CASSAEQGGKPQHF.

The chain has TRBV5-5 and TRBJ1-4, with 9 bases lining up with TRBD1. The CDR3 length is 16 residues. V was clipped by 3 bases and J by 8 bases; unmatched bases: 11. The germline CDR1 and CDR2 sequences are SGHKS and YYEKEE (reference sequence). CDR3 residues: CASSSYSGTGSEKLFF. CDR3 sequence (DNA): TGTGCCAGCAGCTCCTACTCCGGGACAGGGTCGGAAAAACTGTTTTTT.

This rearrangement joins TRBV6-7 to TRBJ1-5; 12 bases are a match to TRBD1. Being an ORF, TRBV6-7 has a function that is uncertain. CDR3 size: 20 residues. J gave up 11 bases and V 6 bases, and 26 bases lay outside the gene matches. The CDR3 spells CASRPGQGASTPMPLGAQHF. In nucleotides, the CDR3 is TGTGCCAGCAGGCCGGGACAGGGGGCTTCGACGCCTATGCCTCTCGGGGCCCAGCATTTT.

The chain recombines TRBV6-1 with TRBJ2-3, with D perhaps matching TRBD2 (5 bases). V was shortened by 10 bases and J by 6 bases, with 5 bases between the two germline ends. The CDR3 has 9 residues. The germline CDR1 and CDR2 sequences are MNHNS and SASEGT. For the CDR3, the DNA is TGTGCCATAGCGGATACGCAGTATTTT. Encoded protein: CAIADTQYF.

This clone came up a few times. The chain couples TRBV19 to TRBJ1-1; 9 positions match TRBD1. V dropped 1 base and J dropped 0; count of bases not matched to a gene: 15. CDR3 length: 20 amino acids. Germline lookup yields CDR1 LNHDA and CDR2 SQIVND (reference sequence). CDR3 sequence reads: CASSIANSPGDRDMNTEAFF. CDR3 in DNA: TGTGCCAGTAGTATAGCCAACTCCCCGGGGGACAGGGACATGAACACTGAAGCTTTCTTT.

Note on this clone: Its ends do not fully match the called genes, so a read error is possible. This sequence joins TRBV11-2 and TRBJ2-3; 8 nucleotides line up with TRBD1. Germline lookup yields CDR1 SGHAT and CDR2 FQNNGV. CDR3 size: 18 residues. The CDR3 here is CASSQTGTGFSSTDKQYF. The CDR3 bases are TGTGCCAGCAGCCAGACCGGGACAGGCTTCTCTAGCACAGATAAGCAGTATTTT.

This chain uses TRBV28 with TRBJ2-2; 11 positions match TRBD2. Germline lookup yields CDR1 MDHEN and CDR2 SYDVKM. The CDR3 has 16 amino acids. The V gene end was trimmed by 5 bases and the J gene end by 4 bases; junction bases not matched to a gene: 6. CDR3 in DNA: TGTGCCAGCAGTCAAACTAGCGGGAGCGCCACCGGGGAGCTGTTTTTT. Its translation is CASSQTSGSATGELFF. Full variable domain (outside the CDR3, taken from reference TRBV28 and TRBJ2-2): DVKVTQSSRYLVKRTGEKVFLECVQDMDHENMFWYRQDPGLGLRLIYFSYDVKMKEKGDIPEGYSVSREKKERFSLILESASTNQTSMYLCASSQTSGSATGELFFGEGSRLTVL.

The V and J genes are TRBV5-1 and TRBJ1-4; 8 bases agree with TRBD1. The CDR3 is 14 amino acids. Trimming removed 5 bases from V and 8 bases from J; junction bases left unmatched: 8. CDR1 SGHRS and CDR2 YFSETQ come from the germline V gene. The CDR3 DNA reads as TGCGCCAGCAGGAGGACAGGGTCAGAGGAAAAACTGTTTTTT. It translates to CASRRTGSEEKLFF. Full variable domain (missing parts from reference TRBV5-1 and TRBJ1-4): KAGVTQTPRYLIKTRGQQVTLSCSPISGHRSVSWYQQTPGQGLQFLFEYFSETQRNKGNFPGRFSGRQFSNSRSEMNVSTLELGDSALYLCASRRTGSEEKLFFGSGTQLSVL.

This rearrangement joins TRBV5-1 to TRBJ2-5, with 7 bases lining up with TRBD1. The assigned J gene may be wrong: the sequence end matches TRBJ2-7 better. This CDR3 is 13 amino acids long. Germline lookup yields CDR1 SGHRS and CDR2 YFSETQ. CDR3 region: CASTSGGGYEQYF. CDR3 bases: TGCGCCAGCACCTCAGGGGGTGGCTACGAGCAGTACTTC.

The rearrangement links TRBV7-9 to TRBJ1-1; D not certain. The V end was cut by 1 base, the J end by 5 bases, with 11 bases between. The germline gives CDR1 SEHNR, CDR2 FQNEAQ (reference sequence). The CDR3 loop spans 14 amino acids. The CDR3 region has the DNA TGTGCCAGCAGCTTAGTGACGGGAGGGACTGAAGCTTTCTTT. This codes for CASSLVTGGTEAFF.

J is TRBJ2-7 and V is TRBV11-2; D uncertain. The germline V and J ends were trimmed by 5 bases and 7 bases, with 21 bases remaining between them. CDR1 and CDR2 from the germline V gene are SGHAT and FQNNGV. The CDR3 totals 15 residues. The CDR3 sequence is CASSRLTPTGREQYF. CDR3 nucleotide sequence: TGTGCCAGCAGCCGACTCACACCGACTGGTCGAGAGCAGTACTTC. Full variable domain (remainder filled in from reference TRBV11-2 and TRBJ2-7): EAGVAQSPRYKIIEKRQSVAFWCNPISGHATLYWYQQILGQGPKLLIQFQNNGVVDDSQLPKDRFSAERLKGVDSTLKIQPAKLEDSAVYLCASSRLTPTGREQYFGPGTRLTVT.

CDR3 DNA: TGCGCCAGCAGCTTGGAGCGGGGGAGCACAGATACGCAGTATTTT. This gives the protein CASSLERGSTDTQYF. This sequence joins TRBV5-1 and TRBJ2-3, with 8 bases matching TRBD2. CDR1 SGHRS and CDR2 YFSETQ come from the germline V gene. The CDR3 is 15 amino acids. The ends lost 0 bases at V and 0 bases at J; junction bases unmatched: 0.

The CDR3 spells CASSLQGGVNTEAFF. In nucleotides, the CDR3 is TGTGCCAGCAGCTTGCAGGGGGGAGTGAACACTGAAGCTTTCTTT. The genes are TRBV7-9 and TRBJ1-1, with 7 bases that match TRBD1. This CDR3 is built from 15 residues. The V and J ends lost 3 bases and 0 bases, in that order; junction bases with no gene match: 4. CDR1 and CDR2 from the germline V gene are SEHNR and FQNEAQ (reference sequence).

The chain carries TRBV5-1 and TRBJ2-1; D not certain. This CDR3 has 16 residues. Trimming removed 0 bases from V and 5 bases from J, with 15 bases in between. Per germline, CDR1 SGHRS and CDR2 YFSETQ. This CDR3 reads CASSLGLHGWDNEQFF. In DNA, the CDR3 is TGCGCCAGCAGCTTGGGGCTCCATGGATGGGACAATGAGCAGTTCTTC.

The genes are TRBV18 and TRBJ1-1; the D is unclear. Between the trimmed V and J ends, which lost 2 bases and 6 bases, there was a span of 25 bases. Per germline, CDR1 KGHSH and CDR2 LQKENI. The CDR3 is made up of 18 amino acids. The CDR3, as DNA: TGTGCCAGCTCACCAACTAGGGCAACAGCTACGGGTGGGGCTGAAGCTTTCTTT. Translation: CASSPTRATATGGAEAFF.

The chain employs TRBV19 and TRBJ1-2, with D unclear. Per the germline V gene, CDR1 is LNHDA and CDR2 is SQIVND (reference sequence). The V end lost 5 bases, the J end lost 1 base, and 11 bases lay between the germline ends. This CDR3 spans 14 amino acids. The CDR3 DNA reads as TGTGCCAGTAGTCGGGAAGGCCATAACTATGGCTACACCTTC. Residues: CASSREGHNYGYTF.

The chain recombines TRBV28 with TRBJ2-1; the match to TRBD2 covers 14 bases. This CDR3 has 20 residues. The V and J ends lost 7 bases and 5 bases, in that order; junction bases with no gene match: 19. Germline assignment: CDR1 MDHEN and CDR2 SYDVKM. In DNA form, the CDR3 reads TGTGCCAGCAAACCGGGACTAGCGGGAGTGTGGGGGTTAAGGGACAATGAGCAGTTCTTC. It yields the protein CASKPGLAGVWGLRDNEQFF.

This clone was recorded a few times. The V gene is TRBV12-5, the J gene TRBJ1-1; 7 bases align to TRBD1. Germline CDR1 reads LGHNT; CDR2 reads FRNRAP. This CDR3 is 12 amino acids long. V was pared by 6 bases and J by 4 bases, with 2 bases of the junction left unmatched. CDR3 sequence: CASGTGPTEAFF. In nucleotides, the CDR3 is TGTGCTAGTGGGACAGGGCCCACTGAAGCTTTCTTT.

The CDR3 region is CASSRSSNTEAFF. For the CDR3, the DNA is TGTGCCAGCTCTCGATCTTCGAACACTGAAGCTTTCTTT. The chain couples TRBV18 to TRBJ1-1; D not resolved. V was shortened by 6 bases and J by 1 base, with 9 bases between the two germline ends. The CDR3 covers 13 residues. Germline V gene sequence: CDR1 KGHSH, CDR2 LQKENI.

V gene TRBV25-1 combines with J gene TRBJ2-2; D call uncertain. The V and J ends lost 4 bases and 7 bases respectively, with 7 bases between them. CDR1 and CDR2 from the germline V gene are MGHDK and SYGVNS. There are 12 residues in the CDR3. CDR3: CASSGQIGELFF. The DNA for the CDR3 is TGTGCCAGCAGTGGGCAAATCGGGGAGCTGTTTTTT. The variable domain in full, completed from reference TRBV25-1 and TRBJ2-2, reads EADIYQTPRYLVIGTGKKITLECSQTMGHDKMYWYQQDPGMELHLIHYSYGVNSTEKGDLSSESTVSRIRTEHFPLTLESARPSHTSQYLCASSGQIGELFFGEGSRLTVL.

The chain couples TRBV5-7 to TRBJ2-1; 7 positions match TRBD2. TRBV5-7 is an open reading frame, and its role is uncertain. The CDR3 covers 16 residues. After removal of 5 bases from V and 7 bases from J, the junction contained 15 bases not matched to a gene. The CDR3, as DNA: TGTGCCAGCAGGGACCTAGCGGAAACCATGGGGAATGAGCAGTTCTTC. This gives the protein CASRDLAETMGNEQFF.

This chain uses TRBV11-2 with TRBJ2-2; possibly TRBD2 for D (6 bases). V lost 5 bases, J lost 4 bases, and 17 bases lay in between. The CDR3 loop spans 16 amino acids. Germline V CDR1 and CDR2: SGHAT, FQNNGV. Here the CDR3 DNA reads TGTGCCAGCAGCCCCCTGGAGGGAGTAGGCACCGGGGAGCTGTTTTTT. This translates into CASSPLEGVGTGELFF.